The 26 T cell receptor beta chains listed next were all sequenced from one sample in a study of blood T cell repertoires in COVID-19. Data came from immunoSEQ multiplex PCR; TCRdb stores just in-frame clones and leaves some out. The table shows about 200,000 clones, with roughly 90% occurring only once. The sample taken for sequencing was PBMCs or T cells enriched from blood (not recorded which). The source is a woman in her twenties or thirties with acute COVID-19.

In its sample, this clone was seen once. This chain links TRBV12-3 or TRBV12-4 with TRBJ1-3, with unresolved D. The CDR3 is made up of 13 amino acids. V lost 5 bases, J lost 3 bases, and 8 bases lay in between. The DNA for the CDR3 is TGTGCCAGCAGTCCCGTTTTTGGAAACACCATATATTTT. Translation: CASSPVFGNTIYF.

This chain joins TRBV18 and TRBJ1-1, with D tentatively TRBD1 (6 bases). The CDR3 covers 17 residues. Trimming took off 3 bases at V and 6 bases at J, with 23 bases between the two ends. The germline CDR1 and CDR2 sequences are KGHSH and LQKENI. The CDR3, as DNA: TGTGCCAGCTCACCGAAGATGGGGGCACAGGGCACGGCTGAAGCTTTCTTT. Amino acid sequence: CASSPKMGAQGTAEAFF. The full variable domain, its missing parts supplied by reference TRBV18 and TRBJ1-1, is NAGVMQNPRHLVRRRGQEARLRCSPMKGHSHVYWYRQLPEEGLKFMVYLQKENIIDESGMPKERFSAEFPKEGPSILRIQQVVRGDSAAYFCASSPKMGAQGTAEAFFGQGTRLTVV.

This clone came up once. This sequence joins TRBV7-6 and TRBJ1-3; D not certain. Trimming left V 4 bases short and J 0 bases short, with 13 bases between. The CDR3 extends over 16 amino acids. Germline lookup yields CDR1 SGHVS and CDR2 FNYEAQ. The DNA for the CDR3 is TGTGCCAGCAGCTCTCTCCGTCAGGCCTCTGGAAACACCATATATTTT. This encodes CASSSLRQASGNTIYF.

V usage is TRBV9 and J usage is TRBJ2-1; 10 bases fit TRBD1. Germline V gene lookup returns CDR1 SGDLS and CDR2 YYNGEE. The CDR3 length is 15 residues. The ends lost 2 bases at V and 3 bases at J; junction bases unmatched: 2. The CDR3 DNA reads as TGTGCCAGCAGCGTGGGGACAGGGGTCTACAATGAGCAGTTCTTC. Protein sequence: CASSVGTGVYNEQFF.

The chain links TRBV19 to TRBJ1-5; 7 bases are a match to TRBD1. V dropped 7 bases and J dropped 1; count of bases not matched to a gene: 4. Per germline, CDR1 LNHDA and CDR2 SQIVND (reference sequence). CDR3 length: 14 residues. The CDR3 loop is CASTRQGSNQPQHF. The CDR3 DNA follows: TGTGCCAGTACCCGACAGGGAAGCAATCAGCCCCAGCATTTT. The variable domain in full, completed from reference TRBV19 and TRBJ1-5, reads DGGITQSPKYLFRKEGQNVTLSCEQNLNHDAMYWYRQDPGQGLRLIYYSQIVNDFQKGDIAEGYSVSREKKESFPLTVTSAQKNPTAFYLCASTRQGSNQPQHFGDGTRLSIL.

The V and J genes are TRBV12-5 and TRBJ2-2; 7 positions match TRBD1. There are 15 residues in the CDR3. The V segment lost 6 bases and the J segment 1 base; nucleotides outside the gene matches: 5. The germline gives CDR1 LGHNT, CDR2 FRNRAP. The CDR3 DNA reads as TGTGCTAGTGGCCGGGGACAGTTGAACACCGGGGAGCTGTTTTTT. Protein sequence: CASGRGQLNTGELFF.

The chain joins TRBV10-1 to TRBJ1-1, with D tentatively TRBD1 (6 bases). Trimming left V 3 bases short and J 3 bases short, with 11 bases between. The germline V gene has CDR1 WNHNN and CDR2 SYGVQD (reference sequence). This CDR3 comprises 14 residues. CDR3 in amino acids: CASSELQGDTEAFF. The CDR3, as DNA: TGCGCCAGCAGTGAACTACAGGGAGACACTGAAGCTTTCTTT.

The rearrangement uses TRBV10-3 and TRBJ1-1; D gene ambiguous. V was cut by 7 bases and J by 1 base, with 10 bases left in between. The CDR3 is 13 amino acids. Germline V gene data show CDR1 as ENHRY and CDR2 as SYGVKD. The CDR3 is CAITGLANTEAFF. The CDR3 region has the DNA TGTGCCATCACCGGGTTGGCGAACACTGAAGCTTTCTTT.

In nucleotides, the CDR3 is TGTGCCAGCAGTAAAGCCTCAGGGGGCGCGAACACTGAAGCTTTCTTT. Its translation: CASSKASGGANTEAFF. The genes are TRBV27 and TRBJ1-1; 8 bases map to TRBD1. The CDR3 length is 16 residues. The V segment lost 5 bases and the J segment 1 base; nucleotides outside the gene matches: 9. Germline CDR1 and CDR2: MNHEY and SMNVEV (reference sequence).

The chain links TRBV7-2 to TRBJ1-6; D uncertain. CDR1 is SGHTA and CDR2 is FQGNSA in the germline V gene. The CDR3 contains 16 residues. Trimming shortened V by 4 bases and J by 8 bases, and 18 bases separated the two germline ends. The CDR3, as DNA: TGTGCCAGCAGCTCCCCCCGGCGCGGGAAAGATTCACCCCTCCACTTT. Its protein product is CASSSPRRGKDSPLHF.

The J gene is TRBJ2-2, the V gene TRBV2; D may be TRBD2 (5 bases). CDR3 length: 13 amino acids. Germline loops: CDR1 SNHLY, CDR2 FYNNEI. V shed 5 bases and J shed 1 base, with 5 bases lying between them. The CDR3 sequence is CASSRENTGELFF. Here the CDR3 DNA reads TGTGCCAGCAGTCGGGAGAACACCGGGGAGCTGTTTTTT.

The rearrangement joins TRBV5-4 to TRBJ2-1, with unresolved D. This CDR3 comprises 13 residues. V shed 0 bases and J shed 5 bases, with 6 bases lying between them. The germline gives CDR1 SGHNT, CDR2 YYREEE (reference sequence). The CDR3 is CASSLGQDNEQFF. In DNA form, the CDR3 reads TGTGCCAGCAGCTTGGGGCAAGACAATGAGCAGTTCTTC.

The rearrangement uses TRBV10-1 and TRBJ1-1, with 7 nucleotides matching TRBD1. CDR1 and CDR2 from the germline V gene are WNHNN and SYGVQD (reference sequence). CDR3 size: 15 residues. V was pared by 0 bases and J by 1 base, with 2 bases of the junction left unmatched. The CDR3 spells CASSESGTANTEAFF. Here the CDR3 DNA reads TGCGCCAGCAGTGAGTCGGGGACAGCGAACACTGAAGCTTTCTTT.

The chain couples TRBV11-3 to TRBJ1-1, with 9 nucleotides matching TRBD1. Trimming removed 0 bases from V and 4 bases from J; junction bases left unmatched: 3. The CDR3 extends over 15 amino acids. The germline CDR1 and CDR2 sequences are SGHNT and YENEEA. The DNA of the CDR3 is TGTGCCAGCAGCTTAGATGGGACAGGGACCACTGAAGCTTTCTTT. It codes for CASSLDGTGTTEAFF.

CDR3: CATSRGRVGTGQYEQYF. In DNA, the CDR3 is TGTGCCACCAGCAGAGGCCGGGTGGGGACAGGGCAATACGAGCAGTACTTC. This chain connects TRBV15 to TRBJ2-7; TRBD1 matches at 9 bases. Germline-derived CDR1 and CDR2 are LNHNV and YYDKDF (reference sequence). The ends lost 1 base at V and 4 bases at J; junction bases unmatched: 11. The CDR3 totals 17 residues.

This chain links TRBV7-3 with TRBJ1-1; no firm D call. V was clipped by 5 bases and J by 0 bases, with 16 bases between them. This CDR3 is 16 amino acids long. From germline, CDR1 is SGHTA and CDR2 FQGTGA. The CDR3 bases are TGTGCCAGCAGCCCGAGAGGCGGGCAGATGAACACTGAAGCTTTCTTT. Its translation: CASSPRGGQMNTEAFF. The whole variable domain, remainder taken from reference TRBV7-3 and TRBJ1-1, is GAGVSQTPSNKVTEKGKYVELRCDPISGHTALYWYRQSLGQGPEFLIYFQGTGAADDSGLPNDRFFAVRPEGSVSTLKIQRTERGDSAVYLCASSPRGGQMNTEAFFGQGTRLTVV.

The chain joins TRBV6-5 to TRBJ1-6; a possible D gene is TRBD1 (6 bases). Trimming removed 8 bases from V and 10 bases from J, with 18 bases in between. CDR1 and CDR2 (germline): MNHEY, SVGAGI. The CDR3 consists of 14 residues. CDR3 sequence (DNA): TGTGCCAGCGCGGCGTCCCCAGGGGAATCACCCCTCCACTTT. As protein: CASAASPGESPLHF.

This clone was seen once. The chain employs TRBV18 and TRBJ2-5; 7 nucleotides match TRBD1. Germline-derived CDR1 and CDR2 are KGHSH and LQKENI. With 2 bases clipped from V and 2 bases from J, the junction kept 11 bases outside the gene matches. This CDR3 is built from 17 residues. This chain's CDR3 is CASSPWGQGVLQETQYF. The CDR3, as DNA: TGTGCCAGCTCACCATGGGGCCAGGGGGTTCTGCAAGAGACCCAGTACTTC.

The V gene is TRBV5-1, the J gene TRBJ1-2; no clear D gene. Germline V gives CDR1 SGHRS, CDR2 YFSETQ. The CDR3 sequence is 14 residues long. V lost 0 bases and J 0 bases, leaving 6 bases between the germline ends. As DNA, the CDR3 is TGCGCCAGCAGCTTGGTGCCTACTAACTATGGCTACACCTTC. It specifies CASSLVPTNYGYTF.

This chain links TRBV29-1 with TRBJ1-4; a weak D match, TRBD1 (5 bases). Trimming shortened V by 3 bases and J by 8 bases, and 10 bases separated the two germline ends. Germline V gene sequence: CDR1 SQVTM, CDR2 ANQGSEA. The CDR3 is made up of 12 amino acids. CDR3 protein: CSVDSGMEKLFF. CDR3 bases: TGCAGCGTTGATTCAGGGATGGAAAAACTGTTTTTT.

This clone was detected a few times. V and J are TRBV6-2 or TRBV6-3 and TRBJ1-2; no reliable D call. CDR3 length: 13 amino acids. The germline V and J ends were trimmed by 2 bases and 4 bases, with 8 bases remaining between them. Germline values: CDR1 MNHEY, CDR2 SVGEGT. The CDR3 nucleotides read TGTGCCAGCAGTTACGGGCAGCCCTATGGCTACACCTTC. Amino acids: CASSYGQPYGYTF.

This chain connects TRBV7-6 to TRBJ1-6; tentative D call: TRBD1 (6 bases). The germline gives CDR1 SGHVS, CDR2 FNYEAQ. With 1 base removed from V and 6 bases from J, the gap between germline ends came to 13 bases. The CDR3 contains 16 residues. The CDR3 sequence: CASSLVLRGGNSPLHF. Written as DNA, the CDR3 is TGTGCCAGCAGCTTAGTCTTGAGGGGGGGTAATTCACCCCTCCACTTT.

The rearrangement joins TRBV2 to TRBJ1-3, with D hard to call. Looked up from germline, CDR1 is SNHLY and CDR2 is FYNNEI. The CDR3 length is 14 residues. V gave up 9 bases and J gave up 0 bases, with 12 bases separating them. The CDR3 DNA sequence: TGTGCCAGAGCGAAACAAGACTCTGGAAACACCATATATTTT. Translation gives CARAKQDSGNTIYF.

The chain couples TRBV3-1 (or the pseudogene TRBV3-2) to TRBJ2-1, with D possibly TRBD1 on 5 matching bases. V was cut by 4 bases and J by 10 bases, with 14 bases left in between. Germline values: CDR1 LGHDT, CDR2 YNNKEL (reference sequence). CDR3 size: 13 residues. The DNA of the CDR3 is TGTGCCAGCAGCCCCCCCGGCAGGGAAGAGCAGTTCTTC. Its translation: CASSPPGREEQFF.

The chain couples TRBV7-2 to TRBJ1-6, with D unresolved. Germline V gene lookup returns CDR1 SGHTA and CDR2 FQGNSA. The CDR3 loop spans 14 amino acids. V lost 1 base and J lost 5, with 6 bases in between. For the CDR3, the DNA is TGTGCCAGCAGCTTAGTAGCCCATAATTCACCCCTCCACTTT. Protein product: CASSLVAHNSPLHF.

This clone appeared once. Here the CDR3 DNA reads TGTGCCAGCAGTTTGGCTGGTCGCGAGCAGTACTTC. It translates to CASSLAGREQYF. The chain combines TRBV6-6 with TRBJ2-7; D is ambiguous. Germline-derived CDR1 and CDR2 are MNHNY and SVGAGI (reference sequence). V gave up 4 bases and J gave up 6 bases, with 10 bases separating them. This CDR3 has 12 amino acids.